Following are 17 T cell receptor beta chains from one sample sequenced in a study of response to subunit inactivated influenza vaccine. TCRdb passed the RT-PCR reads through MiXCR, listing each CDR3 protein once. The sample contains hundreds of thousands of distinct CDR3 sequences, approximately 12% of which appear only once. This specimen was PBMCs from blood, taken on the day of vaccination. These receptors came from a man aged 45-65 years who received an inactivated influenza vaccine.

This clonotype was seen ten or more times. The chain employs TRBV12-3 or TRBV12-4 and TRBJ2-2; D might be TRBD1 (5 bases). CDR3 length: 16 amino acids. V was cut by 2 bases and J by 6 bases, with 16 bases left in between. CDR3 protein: CASSLRSSWGAGELFF. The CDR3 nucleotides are TGTGCCAGCAGTTTAAGATCGTCCTGGGGCGCCGGGGAGCTGTTTTTT.

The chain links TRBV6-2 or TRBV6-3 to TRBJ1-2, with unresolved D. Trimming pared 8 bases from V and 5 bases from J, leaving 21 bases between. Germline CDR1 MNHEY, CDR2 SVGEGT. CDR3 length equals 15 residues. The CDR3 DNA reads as TGTGCCAGCTTCACGGTTCGGAGTATAGGATATGGCTACACCTTC. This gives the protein CASFTVRSIGYGYTF.

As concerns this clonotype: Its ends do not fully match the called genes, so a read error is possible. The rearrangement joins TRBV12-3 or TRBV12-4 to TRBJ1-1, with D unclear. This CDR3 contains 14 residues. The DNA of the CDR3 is TGTGCCAGCAGCCCACAATACAAGCGGGAACTGCCCATCTTT. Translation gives CASSPQYKRELPIF.

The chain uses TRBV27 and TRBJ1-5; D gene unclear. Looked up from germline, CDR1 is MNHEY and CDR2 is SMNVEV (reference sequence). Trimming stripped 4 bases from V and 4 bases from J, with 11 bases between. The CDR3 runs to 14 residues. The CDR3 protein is CASSSLGVNQPQHF. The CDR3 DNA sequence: TGTGCCAGCAGTTCTCTCGGGGTTAATCAGCCCCAGCATTTT.

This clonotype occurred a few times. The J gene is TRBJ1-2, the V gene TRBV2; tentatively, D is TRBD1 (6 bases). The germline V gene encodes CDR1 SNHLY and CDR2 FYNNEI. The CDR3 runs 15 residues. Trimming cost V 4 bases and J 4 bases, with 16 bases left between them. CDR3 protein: CASSVPGAVFYGYTF. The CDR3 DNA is TGTGCCAGCAGTGTTCCGGGGGCGGTTTTCTATGGCTACACCTTC.

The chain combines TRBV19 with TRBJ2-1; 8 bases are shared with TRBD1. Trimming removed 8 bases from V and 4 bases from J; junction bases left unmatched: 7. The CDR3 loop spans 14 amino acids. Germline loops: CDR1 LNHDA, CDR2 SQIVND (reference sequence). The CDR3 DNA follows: TGTGCCAGTCATCAGGGGGCAGGGTACAATGAGCAGTTCTTC. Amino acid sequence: CASHQGAGYNEQFF.

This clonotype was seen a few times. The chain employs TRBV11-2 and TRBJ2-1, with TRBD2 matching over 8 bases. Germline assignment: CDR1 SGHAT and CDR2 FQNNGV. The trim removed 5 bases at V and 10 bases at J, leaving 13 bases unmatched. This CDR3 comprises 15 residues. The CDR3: CASSVPGGARGEQFF. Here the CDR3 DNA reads TGTGCCAGCAGCGTCCCGGGGGGGGCCAGGGGAGAGCAGTTCTTC.

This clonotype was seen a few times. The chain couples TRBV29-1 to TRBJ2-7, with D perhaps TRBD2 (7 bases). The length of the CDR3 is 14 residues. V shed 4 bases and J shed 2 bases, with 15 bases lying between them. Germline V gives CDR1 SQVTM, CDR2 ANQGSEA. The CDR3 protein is CSVGGGARAYEQYF. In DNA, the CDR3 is TGCAGCGTTGGGGGGGGGGCCAGAGCCTACGAGCAGTACTTC.

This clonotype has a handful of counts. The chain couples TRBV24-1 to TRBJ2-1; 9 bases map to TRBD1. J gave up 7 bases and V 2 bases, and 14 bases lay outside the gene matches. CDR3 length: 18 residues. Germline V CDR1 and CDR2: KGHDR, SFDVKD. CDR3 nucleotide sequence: TGTGCCACCAGTGATTCATCAAGGGGGGGGACAGGGAGTAATGAGCAGTTCTTC. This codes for CATSDSSRGGTGSNEQFF.

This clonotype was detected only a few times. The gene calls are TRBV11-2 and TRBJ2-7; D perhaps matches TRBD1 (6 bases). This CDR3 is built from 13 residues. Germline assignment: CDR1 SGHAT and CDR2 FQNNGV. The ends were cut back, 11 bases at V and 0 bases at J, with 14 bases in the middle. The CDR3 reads CAGSGDTSYEQYF. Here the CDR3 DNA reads TGTGCCGGAAGTGGGGACACCTCCTACGAGCAGTACTTC.

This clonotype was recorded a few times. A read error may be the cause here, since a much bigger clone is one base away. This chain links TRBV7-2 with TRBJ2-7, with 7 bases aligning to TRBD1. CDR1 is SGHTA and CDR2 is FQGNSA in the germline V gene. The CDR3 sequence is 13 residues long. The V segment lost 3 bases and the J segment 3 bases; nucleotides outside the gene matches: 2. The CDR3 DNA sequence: TGTGCCAGCAGCTTTGGACAGGACTACGAGCAGTACTTC. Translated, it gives CASSFGQDYEQYF.

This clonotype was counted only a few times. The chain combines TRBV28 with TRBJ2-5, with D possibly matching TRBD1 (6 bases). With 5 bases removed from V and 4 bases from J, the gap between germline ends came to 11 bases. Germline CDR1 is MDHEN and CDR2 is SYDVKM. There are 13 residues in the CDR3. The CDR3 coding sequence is TGTGCCAGCAGTCTACTCAGGGGAGAGACCCAGTACTTC. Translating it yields CASSLLRGETQYF.

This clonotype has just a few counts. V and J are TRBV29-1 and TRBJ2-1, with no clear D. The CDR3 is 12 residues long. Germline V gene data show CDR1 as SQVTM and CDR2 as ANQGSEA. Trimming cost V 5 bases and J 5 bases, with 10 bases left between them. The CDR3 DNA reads TGCAGCGTTAGTGACGTGGACAATGAGCAGTTCTTC. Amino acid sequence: CSVSDVDNEQFF.

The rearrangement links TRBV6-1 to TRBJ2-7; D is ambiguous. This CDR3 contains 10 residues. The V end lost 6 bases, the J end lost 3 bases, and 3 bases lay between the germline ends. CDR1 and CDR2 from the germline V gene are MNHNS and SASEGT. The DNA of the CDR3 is TGTGCCAGCAGCTTCTACGAGCAGTACTTC. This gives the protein CASSFYEQYF.

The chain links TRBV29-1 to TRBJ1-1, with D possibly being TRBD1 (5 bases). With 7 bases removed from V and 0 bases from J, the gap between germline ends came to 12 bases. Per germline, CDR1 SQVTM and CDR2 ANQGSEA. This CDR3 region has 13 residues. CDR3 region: CSGRGRMNTEAFF. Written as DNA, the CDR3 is TGCAGCGGTAGGGGCCGTATGAACACTGAAGCTTTCTTT.

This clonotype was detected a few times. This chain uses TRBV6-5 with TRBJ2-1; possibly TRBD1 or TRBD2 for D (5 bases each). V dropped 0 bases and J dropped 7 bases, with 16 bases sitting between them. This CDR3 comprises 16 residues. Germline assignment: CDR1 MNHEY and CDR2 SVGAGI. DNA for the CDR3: TGTGCCAGCAGTTACTCGATCGGGGCGGTTGGGAATGAGCAGTTCTTC. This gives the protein CASSYSIGAVGNEQFF.

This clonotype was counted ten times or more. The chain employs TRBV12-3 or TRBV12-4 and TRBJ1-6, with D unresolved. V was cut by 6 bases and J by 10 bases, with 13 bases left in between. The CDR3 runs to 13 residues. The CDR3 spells CASSLRRQSPLHF. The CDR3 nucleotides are TGTGCCAGCAGCCTGAGACGTCAATCACCCCTCCACTTT.